The rows below give T cell receptor beta chains drawn from one sample of a study of beta chain features in type 1 diabetes. TCRdb keeps only in-frame clones here, not all; method: immunoSEQ multiplex PCR. This table has about 620,000 clones, 15% appearing once. Sequences were obtained from naive CD4+ T cells from blood. These receptors all stem from a man aged 18 to 29 in good health. The CDR3 runs from the conserved cysteine through the conserved F or W. The order of the fields is D gene, J gene, V gene, clone size, CDR3 DNA, CDR3 protein. The D gene is left open where the match is weak. The listing skips clone size in some rows; elsewhere it reads once, few, many or a size class.

>.|TRBJ2-2|TRBV7-9|few
TGTGCCAGCAGCTTAAGCAAGGGAAGGACCGGGGAGCTGTTTTTT
CASSLSKGRTGELFF
>TRBD1|TRBJ1-5|TRBV6-6|few
TGTGCCAGCAGTTCCCAGGACAGGGGTAGCAATCAGCCCCAGCATTTT
CASSSQDRGSNQPQHF
>.|TRBJ1-3|TRBV6-5|.
TGTGCCAGCACGGGAGGAAACACCATATATTTT
CASTGGNTIYF
>.|TRBJ2-5|TRBV5-1|.
TGCGCCAGCAGCTTGGTAGTGGGCGCAGAGACCCAGTACTTC
CASSLVVGAETQYF
>.|TRBJ1-1|TRBV19|.
TGTGCCAGTTGCACGGGGGAAGGAAGGAACACTGAAGCTTTCTTT
CASCTGEGRNTEAFF
>.|TRBJ2-3|TRBV28|.
TGTGCCAGCAGTTTGGGGCGAACAGATACGCAGTATTTT
CASSLGRTDTQYF
>.|TRBJ1-5|TRBV18|.
TGTGCCAGCTCACCACCGAACGGAGACAATCAGCCCCAGCATTTT
CASSPPNGDNQPQHF
>.|TRBJ1-1|TRBV30|few
TGTGCCTGGAGTGTAGTAGGGGGGAGCACTGAAGCTTTCTTT
CAWSVVGGSTEAFF
>TRBD1|TRBJ2-7|TRBV6-5|few
TGTGCCAGCAGTTACTCTTCCCGGACAGGGGCCTACGAGCAGTACTTC
CASSYSSRTGAYEQYF
>.|TRBJ2-1|TRBV7-2|.
TGTGCCAGCAGCTTTGGACTGACCTCCTACAATGAGCAGTTCTTC
CASSFGLTSYNEQFF
>.|TRBJ1-2|TRBV4-3|.
TGCGCCAGCAGCCCCAGCGGGGGTAACTATGGCTACACCTTC
CASSPSGGNYGYTF
>TRBD2|TRBJ2-7|TRBV19|.
TGTGCCAGTAGTAGGGCTAGCGGGAGCCCCTACGAGCAGTACTTC
CASSRASGSPYEQYF
>.|TRBJ1-2|TRBV6-6|.
TGTGCCAGCAGTTACTCCTTCCGGCCAGAGAATGGCTACACCTTC
CASSYSFRPENGYTF
>.|TRBJ1-4|TRBV7-2|few
TGTGCCAGCAGGGGGTGGCGATCGGCTAATGAAAAACTGTTTTTT
CASRGWRSANEKLFF
>.|TRBJ2-6|TRBV6-5|.
TGTGCCAGCAGTTACCGTGGGGCATCAGGGGCCAACGTCCTGACTTTC
CASSYRGASGANVLTF
>TRBD1|TRBJ2-2|TRBV7-3|few
TGTGCCAGCAGCCTTCAGGGGGACATCGGGGAGCTGTTTTTT
CASSLQGDIGELFF
>TRBD1|TRBJ1-5|TRBV6-6|few
TGTGCCACTGGGACAGGGGGCAAGGGTAGCAATCAGCCCCAGCATTTT
CATGTGGKGSNQPQHF
>.|TRBJ1-2|TRBV2|.
TGTGCCAGCAGCCTAGACATGGCTAACTATGGCTACACCTTC
CASSLDMANYGYTF
>.|TRBJ1-5|TRBV5-8|.
TGTGCCAGCAGCTGGGGACGTACCAATCAGCCCCAGCATTTT
CASSWGRTNQPQHF
>.|TRBJ2-1|TRBV15|few
TGTGCCACCAGCAGAGATCTTTGGGGGGCGCGTTACAATGAGCAGTTCTTC
CATSRDLWGARYNEQFF
>TRBD1|TRBJ1-5|TRBV18|few
TGTGCCAGCTCACCTACAGGGGACAATCAGCCCCAGCATTTT
CASSPTGDNQPQHF
>TRBD2|TRBJ2-7|TRBV25-1|few
TGTGCCAGCCGGACTAGCGGTTTCTACGAGCAGTACTTC
CASRTSGFYEQYF